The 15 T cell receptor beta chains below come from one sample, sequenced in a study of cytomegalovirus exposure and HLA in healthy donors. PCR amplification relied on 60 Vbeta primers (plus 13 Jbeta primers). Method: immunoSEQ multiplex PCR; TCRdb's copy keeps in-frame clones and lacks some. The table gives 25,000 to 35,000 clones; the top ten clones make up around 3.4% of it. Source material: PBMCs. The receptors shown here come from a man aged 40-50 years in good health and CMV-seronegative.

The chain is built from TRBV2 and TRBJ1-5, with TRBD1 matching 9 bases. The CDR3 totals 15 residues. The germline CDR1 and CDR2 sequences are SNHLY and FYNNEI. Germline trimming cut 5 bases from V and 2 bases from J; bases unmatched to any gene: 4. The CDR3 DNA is TGTGCCAGCAGTCAAACAGGGGGCGGCAATCAGCCCCAGCATTTT. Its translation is CASSQTGGGNQPQHF. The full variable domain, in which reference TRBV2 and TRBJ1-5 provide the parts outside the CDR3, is EPEVTQTPSHQVTQMGQEVILRCVPISNHLYFYWYRQILGQKVEFLVSFYNNEISEKSEIFDDQFSVERPDGSNFTLKIRSTKLEDSAMYFCASSQTGGGNQPQHFGDGTRLSIL.

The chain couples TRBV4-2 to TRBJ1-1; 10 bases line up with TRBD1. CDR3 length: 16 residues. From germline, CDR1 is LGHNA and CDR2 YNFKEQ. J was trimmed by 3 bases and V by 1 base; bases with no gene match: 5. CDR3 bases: TGTGCCAGCAGCCAAGGGACAGGGGGGGATTACACTGAAGCTTTCTTT. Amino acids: CASSQGTGGDYTEAFF.

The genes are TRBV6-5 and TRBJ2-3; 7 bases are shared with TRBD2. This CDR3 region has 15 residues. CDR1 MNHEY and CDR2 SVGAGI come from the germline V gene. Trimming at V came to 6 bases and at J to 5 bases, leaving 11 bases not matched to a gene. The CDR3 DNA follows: TGTGCCAGCAGACTTACCGCTATAGCGGGAGATACGCAGTATTTT. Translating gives CASRLTAIAGDTQYF.

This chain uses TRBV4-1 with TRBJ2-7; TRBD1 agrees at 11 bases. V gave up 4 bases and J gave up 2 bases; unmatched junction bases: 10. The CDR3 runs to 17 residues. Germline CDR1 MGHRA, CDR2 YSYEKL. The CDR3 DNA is TGCGCCAGCAGCCCCCCCCAGGGGACAGGGGGAACCTACGAGCAGTACTTC. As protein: CASSPPQGTGGTYEQYF.

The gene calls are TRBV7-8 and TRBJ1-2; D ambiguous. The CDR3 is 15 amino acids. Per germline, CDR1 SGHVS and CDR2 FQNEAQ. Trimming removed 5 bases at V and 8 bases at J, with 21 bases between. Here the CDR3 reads CASSPPVAGAGGYTF. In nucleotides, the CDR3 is TGTGCCAGCAGCCCCCCGGTTGCAGGCGCAGGCGGCTACACCTTC.

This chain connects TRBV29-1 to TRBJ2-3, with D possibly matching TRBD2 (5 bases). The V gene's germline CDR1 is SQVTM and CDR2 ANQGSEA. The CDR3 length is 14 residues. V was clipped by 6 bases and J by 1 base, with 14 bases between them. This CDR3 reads CSVGLFGGTDTQYF. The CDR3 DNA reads TGCAGCGTCGGACTCTTTGGCGGCACAGATACGCAGTATTTT.

DNA of the CDR3: TGTGCCAGCATCTCCCCGTGGGGGACTAGAAACAATGAGCAGTTCTTC. This gives the protein CASISPWGTRNNEQFF. This chain links TRBV7-2 with TRBJ2-1, with 8 bases identical to TRBD2. The CDR3 extends over 16 amino acids. CDR1 and CDR2 (germline): SGHTA, FQGNSA. V lost 7 bases to trimming and J lost 5 bases; unmatched junction nucleotides: 13.

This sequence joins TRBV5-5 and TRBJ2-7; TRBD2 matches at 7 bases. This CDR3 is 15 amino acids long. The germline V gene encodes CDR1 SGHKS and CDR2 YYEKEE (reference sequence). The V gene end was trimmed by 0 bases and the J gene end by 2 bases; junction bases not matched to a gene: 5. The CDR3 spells CASSLEGTTPYEQYF. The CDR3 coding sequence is TGTGCCAGCAGCTTGGAAGGGACTACCCCCTACGAGCAGTACTTC.

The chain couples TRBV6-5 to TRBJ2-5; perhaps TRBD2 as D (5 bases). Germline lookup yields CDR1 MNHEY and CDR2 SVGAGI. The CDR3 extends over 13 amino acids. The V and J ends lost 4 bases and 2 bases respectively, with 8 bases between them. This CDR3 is CASSSAVQETQYF. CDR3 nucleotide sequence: TGTGCCAGCAGTTCAGCGGTACAAGAGACCCAGTACTTC.

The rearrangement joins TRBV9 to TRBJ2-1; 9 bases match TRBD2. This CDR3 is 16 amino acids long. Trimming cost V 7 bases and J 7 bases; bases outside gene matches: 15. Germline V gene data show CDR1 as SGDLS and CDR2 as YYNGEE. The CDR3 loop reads CASATQVASGNNEQFF. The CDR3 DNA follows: TGTGCCAGCGCGACCCAGGTGGCTAGCGGGAATAATGAGCAGTTCTTC.

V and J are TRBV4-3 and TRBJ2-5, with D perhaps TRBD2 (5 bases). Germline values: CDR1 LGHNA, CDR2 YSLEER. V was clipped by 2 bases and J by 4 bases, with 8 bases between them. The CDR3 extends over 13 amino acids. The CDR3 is CASSQIAGETQYF. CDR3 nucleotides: TGCGCCAGCAGCCAAATCGCGGGAGAGACCCAGTACTTC.

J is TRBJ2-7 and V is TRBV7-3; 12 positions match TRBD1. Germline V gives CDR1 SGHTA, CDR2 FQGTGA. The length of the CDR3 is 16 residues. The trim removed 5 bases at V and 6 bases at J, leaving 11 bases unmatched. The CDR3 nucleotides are TGTGCCAGCAGCGTAGTCCCGGGACAGGGGGCGATCGAGCAGTACTTC. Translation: CASSVVPGQGAIEQYF.

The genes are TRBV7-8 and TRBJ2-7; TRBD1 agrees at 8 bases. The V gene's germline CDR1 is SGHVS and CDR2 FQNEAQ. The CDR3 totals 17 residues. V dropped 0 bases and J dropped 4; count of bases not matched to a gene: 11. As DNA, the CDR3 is TGTGCCAGCAGCTTAGCCCTATCTCGACAGGGGACTTACGAGCAGTACTTC. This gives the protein CASSLALSRQGTYEQYF.

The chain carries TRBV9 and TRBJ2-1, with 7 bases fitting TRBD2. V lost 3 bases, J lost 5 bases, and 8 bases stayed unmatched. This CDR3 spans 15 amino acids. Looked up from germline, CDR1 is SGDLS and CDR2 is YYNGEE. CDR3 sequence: CASSGRGLGDNEQFF. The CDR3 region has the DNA TGTGCCAGCAGCGGCCGAGGACTAGGAGACAATGAGCAGTTCTTC.

CDR3 sequence (DNA): TGTGCCAGCAGCTTAGAAGCCTTCTCTTATGGCTACACCTTC. It translates to CASSLEAFSYGYTF. The chain employs TRBV13 and TRBJ1-2; the D is unclear. The germline V and J ends were trimmed by 1 base and 5 bases, with 11 bases remaining between them. The germline V gene encodes CDR1 PRHDT and CDR2 FYEKMQ (reference sequence). The CDR3 runs 14 residues.